This T cell receptor (beta chain) was observed in a study of siplizumab effects on memory and regulatory T cells. The study's findings and limits: Contribution to the alloresponse seemed major for naive T cells, which also seemed more diverse than memory cells. Treatment with siplizumab left mappable alloreactive CD4+ clones averaging approximately 68% Treg-derived, compared with 25% to 30% in controls.

Assays covered some 94,000 TCR templates per sample. Profiled with immunoSEQ multiplex PCR; TCRdb holds only in-frame clones, not every one. Here the sample spans tens of thousands of clones, roughly 96% being singletons. The CDR3 runs 15 residues. V dropped 1 base and J dropped 6 bases, with 10 bases sitting between them. Germline CDR1 and CDR2: MNHEY and SVGAGI. In the case of this clone: Its antigen is still unknown.

The sequence was collected from a human donor in good health. The chain has TRBV6-5 and TRBJ1-6; perhaps TRBD1 as D (5 bases). Sequences were obtained from naive CD4+ T cells sorted from blood. The CDR3 sequence is CASSYFRDLNSPLHF. The DNA for the CDR3 is TGTGCCAGCAGTTACTTTAGGGACCTTAATTCACCCCTCCACTTT.